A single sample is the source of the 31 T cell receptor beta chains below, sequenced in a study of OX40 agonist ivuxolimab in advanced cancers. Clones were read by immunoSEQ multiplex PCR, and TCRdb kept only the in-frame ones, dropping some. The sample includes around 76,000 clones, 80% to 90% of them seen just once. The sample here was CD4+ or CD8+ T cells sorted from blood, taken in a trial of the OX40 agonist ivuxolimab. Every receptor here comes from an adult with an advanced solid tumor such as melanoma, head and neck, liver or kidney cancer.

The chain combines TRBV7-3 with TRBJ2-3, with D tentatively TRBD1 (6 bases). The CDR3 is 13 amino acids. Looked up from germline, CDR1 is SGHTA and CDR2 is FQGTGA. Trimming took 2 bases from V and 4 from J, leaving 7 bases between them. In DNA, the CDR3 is TGTGCCAGCAGCTTAGACAGGTCAGATACGCAGTATTTT. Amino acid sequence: CASSLDRSDTQYF.

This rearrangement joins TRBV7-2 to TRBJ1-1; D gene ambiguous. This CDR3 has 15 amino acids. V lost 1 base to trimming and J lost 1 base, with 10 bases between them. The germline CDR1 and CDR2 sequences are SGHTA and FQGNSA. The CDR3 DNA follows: TGTGCCAGCAGCTTAGTGCGGAATACGAACACTGAAGCTTTCTTT. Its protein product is CASSLVRNTNTEAFF.

For the CDR3, the DNA is TGTGCCAGCAGCCTAATGGAAGCCAAAAACATTCAGTACTTC. Protein sequence: CASSLMEAKNIQYF. The rearrangement uses TRBV6-5 and TRBJ2-4; D not certain. V lost 6 bases to trimming and J lost 0 bases, with 9 bases between them. CDR3 length: 14 residues. Germline V CDR1 and CDR2: MNHEY, SVGAGI.

The CDR3 loop is CASSVGGQYNSPLHF. CDR3 bases: TGTGCCAGCAGCGTAGGTGGGCAGTATAATTCACCCCTCCACTTT. The chain is built from TRBV9 and TRBJ1-6; no clear D gene. Trimming shortened V by 0 bases and J by 4 bases, and 8 bases separated the two germline ends. This CDR3 is built from 15 residues. CDR1 is SGDLS and CDR2 is YYNGEE in the germline V gene. The full variable domain, rest sourced from reference TRBV9 and TRBJ1-6, is DSGVTQTPKHLITATGQRVTLRCSPRSGDLSVYWYQQSLDQGLQFLIQYYNGEERAKGNILERFSAQQFPDLHSELNLSSLELGDSALYFCASSVGGQYNSPLHFGNGTRLTVT.

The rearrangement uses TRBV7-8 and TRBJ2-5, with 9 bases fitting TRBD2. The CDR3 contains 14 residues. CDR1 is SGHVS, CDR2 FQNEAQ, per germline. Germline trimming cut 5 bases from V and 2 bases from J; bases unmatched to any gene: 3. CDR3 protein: CASSLSGGQETQYF. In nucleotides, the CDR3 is TGTGCCAGCAGCCTAAGCGGGGGGCAAGAGACCCAGTACTTC.

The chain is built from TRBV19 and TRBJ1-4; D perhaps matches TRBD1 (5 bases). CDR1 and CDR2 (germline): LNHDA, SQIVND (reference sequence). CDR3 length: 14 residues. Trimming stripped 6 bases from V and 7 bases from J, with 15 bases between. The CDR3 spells CASSPPGTGEKLFF. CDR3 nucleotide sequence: TGTGCCAGTAGCCCACCGGGGACCGGTGAAAAACTGTTTTTT.

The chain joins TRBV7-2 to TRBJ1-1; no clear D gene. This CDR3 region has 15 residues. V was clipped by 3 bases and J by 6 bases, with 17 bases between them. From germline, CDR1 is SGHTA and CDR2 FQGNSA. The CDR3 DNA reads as TGTGCCAGCAGCTTCGAAGGACGCCCAACATCTGAAGCTTTCTTT. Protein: CASSFEGRPTSEAFF.

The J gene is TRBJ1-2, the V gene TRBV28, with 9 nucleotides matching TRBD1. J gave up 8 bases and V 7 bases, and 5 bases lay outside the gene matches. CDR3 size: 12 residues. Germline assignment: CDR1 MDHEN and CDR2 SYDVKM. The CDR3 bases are TGTGCCAGCAACTGGGACAGGGACGGCTACACCTTC. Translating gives CASNWDRDGYTF.

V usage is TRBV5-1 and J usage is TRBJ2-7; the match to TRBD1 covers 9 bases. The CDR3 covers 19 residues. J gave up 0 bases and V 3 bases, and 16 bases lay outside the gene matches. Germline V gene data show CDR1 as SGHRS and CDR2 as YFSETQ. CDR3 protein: CASSSLSRDRARSSYEQYF. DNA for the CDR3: TGCGCCAGCAGCTCCCTGTCCCGGGACAGGGCAAGGAGCTCCTACGAGCAGTACTTC. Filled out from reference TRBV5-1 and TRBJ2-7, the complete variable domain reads KAGVTQTPRYLIKTRGQQVTLSCSPISGHRSVSWYQQTPGQGLQFLFEYFSETQRNKGNFPGRFSGRQFSNSRSEMNVSTLELGDSALYLCASSSLSRDRARSSYEQYFGPGTRLTVT.

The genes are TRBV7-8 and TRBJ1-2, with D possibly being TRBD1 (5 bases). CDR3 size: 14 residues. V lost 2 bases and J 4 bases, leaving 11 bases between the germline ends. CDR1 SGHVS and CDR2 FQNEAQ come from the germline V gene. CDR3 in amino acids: CASSLRSGAYGYTF. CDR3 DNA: TGTGCCAGCAGCTTACGAAGCGGGGCCTATGGCTACACCTTC.

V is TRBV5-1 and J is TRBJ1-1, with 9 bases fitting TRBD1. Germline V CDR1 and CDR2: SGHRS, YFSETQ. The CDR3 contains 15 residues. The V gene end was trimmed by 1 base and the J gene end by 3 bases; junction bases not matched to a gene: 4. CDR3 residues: CASSLLRTGDTEAFF. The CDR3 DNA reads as TGCGCCAGCAGCTTGTTGAGGACAGGGGACACTGAAGCTTTCTTT.

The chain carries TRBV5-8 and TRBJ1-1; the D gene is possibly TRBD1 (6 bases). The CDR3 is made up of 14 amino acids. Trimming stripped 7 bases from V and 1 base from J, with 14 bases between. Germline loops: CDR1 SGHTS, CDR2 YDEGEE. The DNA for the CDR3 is TGTGCCAGCGAACGGGGCAGGGGGAACACTGAAGCTTTCTTT. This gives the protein CASERGRGNTEAFF.

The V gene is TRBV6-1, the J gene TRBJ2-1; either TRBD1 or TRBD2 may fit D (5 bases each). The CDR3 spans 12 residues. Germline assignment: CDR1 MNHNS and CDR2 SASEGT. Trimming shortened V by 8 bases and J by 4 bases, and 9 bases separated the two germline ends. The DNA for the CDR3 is TGTGCCAGCTCGGGACCTTACAATGAGCAGTTCTTC. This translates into CASSGPYNEQFF.

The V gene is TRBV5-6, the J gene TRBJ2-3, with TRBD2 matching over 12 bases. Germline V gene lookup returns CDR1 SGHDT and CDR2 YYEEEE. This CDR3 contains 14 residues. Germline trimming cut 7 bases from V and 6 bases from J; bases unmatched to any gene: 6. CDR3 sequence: CASGRTSGEDTQYF. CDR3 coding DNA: TGTGCCAGCGGACGGACTAGCGGGGAGGATACGCAGTATTTT.

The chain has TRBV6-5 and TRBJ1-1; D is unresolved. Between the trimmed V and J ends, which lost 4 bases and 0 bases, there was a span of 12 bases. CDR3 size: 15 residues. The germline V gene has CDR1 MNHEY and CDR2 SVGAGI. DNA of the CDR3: TGTGCCAGCAGTTCGGAGCCAGGCGTGAACACTGAAGCTTTCTTT. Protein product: CASSSEPGVNTEAFF.

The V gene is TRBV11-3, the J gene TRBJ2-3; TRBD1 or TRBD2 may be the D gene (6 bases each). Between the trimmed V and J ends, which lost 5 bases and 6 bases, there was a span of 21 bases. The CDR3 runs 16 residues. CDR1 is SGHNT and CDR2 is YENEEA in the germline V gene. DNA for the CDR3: TGTGCCAGCAGCGTCGGAGATGGGGGGCCTTTTGATACGCAGTATTTT. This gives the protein CASSVGDGGPFDTQYF.

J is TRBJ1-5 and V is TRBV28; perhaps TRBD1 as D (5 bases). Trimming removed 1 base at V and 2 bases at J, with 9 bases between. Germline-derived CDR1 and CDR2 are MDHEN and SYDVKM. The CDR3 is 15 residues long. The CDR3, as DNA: TGTGCCAGCAGTTTATTGGGGGGGGGCAATCAGCCCCAGCATTTT. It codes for CASSLLGGGNQPQHF.

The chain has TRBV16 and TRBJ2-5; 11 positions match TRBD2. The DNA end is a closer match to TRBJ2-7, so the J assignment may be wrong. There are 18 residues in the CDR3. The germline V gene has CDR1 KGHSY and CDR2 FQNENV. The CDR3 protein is CASSQRTGFETSGVEQYF. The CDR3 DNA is TGTGCCAGCAGCCAACGGACAGGGTTTGAGACTAGCGGGGTCGAGCAGTACTTC.

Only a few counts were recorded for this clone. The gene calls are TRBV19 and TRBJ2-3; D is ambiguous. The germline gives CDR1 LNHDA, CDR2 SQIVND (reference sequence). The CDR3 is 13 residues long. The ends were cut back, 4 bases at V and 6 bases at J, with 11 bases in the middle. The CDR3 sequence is CASSKASQDTQYF. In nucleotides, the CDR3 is TGTGCCAGTAGTAAGGCTTCCCAGGATACGCAGTATTTT.

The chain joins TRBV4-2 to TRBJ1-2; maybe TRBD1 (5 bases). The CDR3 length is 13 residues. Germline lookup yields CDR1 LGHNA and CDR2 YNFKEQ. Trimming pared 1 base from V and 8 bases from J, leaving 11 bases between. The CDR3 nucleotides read TGTGCCAGCAGCCAAGTCAGGGAGCAAGGCTACACCTTC. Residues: CASSQVREQGYTF.

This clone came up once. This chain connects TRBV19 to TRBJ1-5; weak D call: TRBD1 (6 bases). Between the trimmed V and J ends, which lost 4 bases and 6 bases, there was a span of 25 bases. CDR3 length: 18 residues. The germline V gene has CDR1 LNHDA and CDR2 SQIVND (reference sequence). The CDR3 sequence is CASSTVPGHLWNVQPQHF. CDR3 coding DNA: TGTGCCAGTAGTACGGTCCCGGGACATTTATGGAATGTTCAGCCCCAGCATTTT.

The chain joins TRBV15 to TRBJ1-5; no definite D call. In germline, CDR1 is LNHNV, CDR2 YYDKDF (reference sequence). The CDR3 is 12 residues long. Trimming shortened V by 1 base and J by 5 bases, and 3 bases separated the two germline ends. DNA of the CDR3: TGTGCCACCAGCAGAGGAGATCAGCCCCAGCATTTT. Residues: CATSRGDQPQHF. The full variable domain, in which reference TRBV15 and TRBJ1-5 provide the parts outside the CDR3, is DAMVIQNPRYQVTQFGKPVTLSCSQTLNHNVMYWYQQKSSQAPKLLFHYYDKDFNNEADTPDNFQSRRPNTSFCFLDIRSPGLGDTAMYLCATSRGDQPQHFGDGTRLSIL.

In DNA form, the CDR3 reads TGTGCCAGCAGTGATCCGGGACAGGGGAACACTGAAGCTTTCTTT. The encoded protein is CASSDPGQGNTEAFF. The chain uses TRBV6-1 and TRBJ1-1, with 9 bases matching TRBD1. This CDR3 has 15 amino acids. J lost 1 base, V lost 3 bases, and 3 bases had no gene match. The germline V gene has CDR1 MNHNS and CDR2 SASEGT.

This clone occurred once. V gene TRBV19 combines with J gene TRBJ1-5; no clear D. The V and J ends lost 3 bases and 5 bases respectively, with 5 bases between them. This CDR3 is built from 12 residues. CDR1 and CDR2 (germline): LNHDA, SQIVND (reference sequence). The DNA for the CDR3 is TGTGCCAGTAGTATGGGAGATCAGCCCCAGCATTTT. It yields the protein CASSMGDQPQHF.

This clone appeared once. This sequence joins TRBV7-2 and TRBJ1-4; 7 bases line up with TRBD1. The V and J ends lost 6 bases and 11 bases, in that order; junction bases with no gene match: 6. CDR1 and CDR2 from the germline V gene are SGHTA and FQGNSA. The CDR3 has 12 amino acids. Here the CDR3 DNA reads TGTGCCAGCAGGACCACGACAGGGAAACTGTTTTTT. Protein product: CASRTTTGKLFF.

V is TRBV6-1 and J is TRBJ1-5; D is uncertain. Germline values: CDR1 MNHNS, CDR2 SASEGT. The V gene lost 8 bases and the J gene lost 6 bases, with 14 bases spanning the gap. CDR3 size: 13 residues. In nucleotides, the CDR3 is TGTGCCAGCGCGGGAGGTCGGGGTCAGCCCCAGCATTTT. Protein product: CASAGGRGQPQHF.

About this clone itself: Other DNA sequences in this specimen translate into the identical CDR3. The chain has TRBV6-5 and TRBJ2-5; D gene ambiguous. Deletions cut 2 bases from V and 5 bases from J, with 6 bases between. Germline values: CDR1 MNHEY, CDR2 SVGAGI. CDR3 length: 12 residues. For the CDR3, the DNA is TGTGCCAGCAGTTACGATAAGGAGACCCAGTACTTC. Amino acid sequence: CASSYDKETQYF.

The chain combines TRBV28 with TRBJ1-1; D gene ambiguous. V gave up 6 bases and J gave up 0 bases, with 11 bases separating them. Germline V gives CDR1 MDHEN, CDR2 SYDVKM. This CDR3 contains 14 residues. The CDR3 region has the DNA TGTGCCAGCAGCCCTAGACGGATGAACACTGAAGCTTTCTTT. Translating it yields CASSPRRMNTEAFF.

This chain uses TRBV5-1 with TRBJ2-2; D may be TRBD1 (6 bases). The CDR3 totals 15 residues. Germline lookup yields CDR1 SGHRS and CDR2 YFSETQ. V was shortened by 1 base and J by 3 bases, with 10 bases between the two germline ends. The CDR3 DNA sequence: TGCGCCAGCAGCTTGCAGGGGCCGGACACCGGGGAGCTGTTTTTT. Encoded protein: CASSLQGPDTGELFF.

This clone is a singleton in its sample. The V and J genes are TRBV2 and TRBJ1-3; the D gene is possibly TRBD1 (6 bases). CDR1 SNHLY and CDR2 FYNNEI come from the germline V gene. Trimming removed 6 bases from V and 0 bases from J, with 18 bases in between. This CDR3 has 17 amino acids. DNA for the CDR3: TGTGCCAGCAGATATCAGGGGACTGCTTTCTCTGGAAACACCATATATTTT. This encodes CASRYQGTAFSGNTIYF.

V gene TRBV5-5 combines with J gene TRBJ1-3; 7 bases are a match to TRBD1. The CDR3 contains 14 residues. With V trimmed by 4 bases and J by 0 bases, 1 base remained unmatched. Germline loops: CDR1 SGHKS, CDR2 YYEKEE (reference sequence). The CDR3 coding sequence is TGTGCCAGCAGCAGGACAGGCTCTGGAAACACCATATATTTT. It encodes CASSRTGSGNTIYF.